The rows below give T cell receptor beta chains drawn from one sample of a study of blood T cell repertoires in COVID-19. The table came from immunoSEQ multiplex PCR; TCRdb's copy has only in-frame clones and leaves some out. The sample carries 300,000 to 400,000 clones, 90% recorded once. The specimen sequenced was PBMCs or T cells enriched from blood (not recorded which). The source is a man aged 55 to 70 who had recovered from COVID-19. Both conserved end residues are part of each CDR3. The D gene is left open where the match is weak. Size values are once, few and many counts, or a class for expanded clones, and some rows have none.

. TRBJ1-2 TRBV5-1 . CASSLVQGMDYGYTF TGCGCCAGCAGCTTGGTGCAGGGGATGGACTATGGCTACACCTTC
. TRBJ2-1 TRBV11-2 TRBD1 CASSSRDRVNEQFF TGTGCCAGCAGCTCCCGGGACAGGGTTAATGAGCAGTTCTTC
. TRBJ1-5 TRBV3-1/TRBV3-2 . CASSQVGQPQHF TGTGCCAGCAGCCAAGTCGGTCAGCCCCAGCATTTT
. TRBJ1-6 TRBV2 . CASCDGPGYNSPLHF TGTGCCAGCTGTGACGGGCCGGGGTATAATTCACCCCTCCACTTT
. TRBJ1-2 TRBV10-3 TRBD1 CAISAMTGAVTGYTF TGTGCCATCAGTGCAATGACAGGGGCCGTTACTGGCTACACCTTC
. TRBJ2-7 TRBV4-3 . CASSQQTEAYEQYF TGCGCCAGCAGCCAACAGACAGAAGCCTACGAGCAGTACTTC
once TRBJ1-2 TRBV6-5 . CASSYSKPANGYTF TGTGCCAGCAGTTACTCGAAACCAGCGAATGGCTACACCTTC
. TRBJ2-3 TRBV27 TRBD2 CASSPILAHPKDTQYF TGTGCCAGCAGCCCAATACTAGCGCATCCCAAAGATACGCAGTATTTT
once TRBJ1-3 TRBV18 . CASSPQGLEGNTIYF TGTGCCAGCTCACCGCAGGGCCTGGAAGGAAACACCATATATTTT
. TRBJ2-2 TRBV7-6 . CASSFILTGGELFF TGTGCCAGCAGCTTTATTCTTACGGGGGGGGAGCTGTTTTTT
. TRBJ2-7 TRBV10-3 TRBD1 CAISKTGRDYEQYF TGTGCCATCAGCAAGACAGGGCGAGACTACGAGCAGTACTTC
. TRBJ1-5 TRBV5-8 . CASSKGLTHNQPQHF TGTGCCAGCAGCAAGGGACTGACCCACAATCAGCCCCAGCATTTT
. TRBJ2-7 TRBV5-4 TRBD1 CASSRLLDRVFYEQYF TGTGCCAGCAGCCGACTACTCGACAGGGTGTTTTACGAGCAGTACTTC
. TRBJ2-1 TRBV9 TRBD2 CASSAGASGRSEQFF TGTGCCAGCAGCGCAGGGGCTAGCGGGAGGAGTGAGCAGTTCTTC
. TRBJ1-4 TRBV3-1/TRBV3-2 . CASSLGGGKLFF TGTGCCAGCAGCCTCGGGGGGGGAAAACTGTTTTTT
once TRBJ2-1 TRBV7-3 . CASSPEGNNEQFF TGTGCCAGCAGTCCGGAGGGAAACAATGAGCAGTTCTTC
. TRBJ1-2 TRBV7-2 TRBD1 CASSHTGTGLGYTF TGTGCCAGCAGTCATACCGGGACAGGACTGGGCTACACCTTC
. TRBJ2-7 TRBV6-5 . CASSYGLNYEQYF TGTGCCAGCAGTTATGGGCTCAACTACGAGCAGTACTTC
few TRBJ2-3 TRBV7-2 . CASSFFSGGTDTQYF TGTGCCAGCAGCTTTTTTAGCGGAGGCACAGATACGCAGTATTTT
. TRBJ2-1 TRBV30 TRBD2 CAWSARLAQEQFF TGTGCCTGGAGTGCGAGACTAGCACAGGAGCAGTTCTTC
. TRBJ2-1 TRBV5-1 TRBD2 CASSSLAGSSYNEQFF TGCGCCAGCAGCTCTCTAGCGGGCAGCTCCTACAATGAGCAGTTCTTC
. TRBJ1-4 TRBV30 . CAWSVPGRANEKLFF TGTGCCTGGAGTGTTCCAGGGCGCGCTAATGAAAAACTGTTTTTT
once TRBJ2-1 TRBV12-3/TRBV12-4 . CASSFQDNEQFF TGTGCCAGCAGTTTTCAGGACAATGAGCAGTTCTTC
once TRBJ2-7 TRBV7-9 TRBD2 CASSLLTSSDEQYF TGTGCCAGCAGCTTACTGACTAGCTCTGACGAGCAGTACTTC
. TRBJ1-1 TRBV12-3/TRBV12-4 . CASSRRRIDEAFF TGTGCCAGTTCAAGGAGAAGGATAGATGAAGCTTTCTTT
. TRBJ2-7 TRBV7-9 . CASSFVGRDLGEQYF TGTGCCAGCAGCTTCGTTGGGCGGGACCTCGGTGAGCAGTACTTC
. TRBJ1-1 TRBV6-1 . CASSVAGTTNTEAFF TGTGCCAGCAGTGTAGCCGGGACAACGAACACTGAAGCTTTCTTT
. TRBJ2-7 TRBV4-3 TRBD2 CASSQDRLASGLTYEQYF TGCGCCAGCAGCCAAGATAGGTTGGCTAGCGGCCTGACCTACGAGCAGTACTTC
. TRBJ1-4 TRBV3-1/TRBV3-2 . CASSLAGGRQGLFF TGTGCCAGCAGCCTGGCGGGGGGCCGACAAGGACTGTTTTTT
many TRBJ2-2 TRBV5-4 TRBD2 CASSLGLAGVGGELFF TGTGCCAGCAGCTTGGGACTAGCGGGAGTAGGCGGGGAGCTGTTTTTT
once TRBJ2-7 TRBV11-3 . CASSIRTTEQYF TGTGCCAGCAGTATCCGGACTACCGAGCAGTACTTC
. TRBJ2-7 TRBV27 TRBD2 CASSLGGSASYEQYF TGTGCCAGCAGTTTGGGGGGGTCGGCGTCCTACGAGCAGTACTTC
. TRBJ2-2 TRBV5-6 TRBD1 CASSLLGDRVTGELFF TGTGCCAGCAGCTTGTTGGGGGACAGGGTGACCGGGGAGCTGTTTTTT
. TRBJ2-5 TRBV30 TRBD2 CAWSVGGASQETQYF TGTGCCTGGAGTGTCGGGGGGGCCTCCCAAGAGACCCAGTACTTC
. TRBJ2-7 TRBV11-2 . CASSLLGRGDGEQYF TGTGCCAGCAGCTTATTGGGCAGGGGGGACGGCGAGCAGTACTTC
. TRBJ1-1 TRBV4-3 TRBD1 CASSQDAGTVVSEAFF TGCGCCAGCAGCCAAGATGCTGGGACAGTTGTTTCTGAAGCTTTCTTT
. TRBJ1-1 TRBV5-5 . CASSSGLNTEAFF TGTGCCAGCAGTTCGGGATTGAACACTGAAGCTTTCTTT
. TRBJ1-2 TRBV3-1/TRBV3-2 . CASSQTGNYGYTF TGTGCCAGCAGCCAGACAGGCAACTATGGCTACACCTTC
. TRBJ2-7 TRBV12-1 . CASSFGGEGEFSYEQYF TGTGCCAGCAGCTTTGGGGGGGAGGGGGAATTCTCCTACGAGCAGTACTTC
. TRBJ1-5 TRBV7-9 TRBD1 CASSLAAGGRHSNQPQHF TGTGCCAGCAGCTTAGCGGCAGGGGGCCGACATAGCAATCAGCCCCAGCATTTT
. TRBJ1-6 TRBV9 TRBD1 CASSPGQGKDSPLHF TGTGCCAGCAGCCCCGGACAGGGGAAAGACTCACCCCTCCACTTT
once TRBJ2-2 TRBV7-3 TRBD2 CATSSGNTGELFF TGTGCCACTTCTAGCGGGAACACCGGGGAGCTGTTTTTT
. TRBJ2-5 TRBV19 TRBD2 CASRGGQETQYF TGTGCCAGTAGGGGAGGGCAAGAGACCCAGTACTTC
few TRBJ2-5 TRBV12-5 TRBD1 CASGSGTGTGGNARETQYF TGTGCTAGTGGTTCCGGAACCGGGACAGGGGGCAACGCCCGGGAGACCCAGTACTTC
. TRBJ1-2 TRBV28 . CASSGVAYGYTF TGTGCCAGCAGTGGAGTCGCGTATGGCTACACCTTC
few TRBJ2-7 TRBV27 . CASSRTGSSYEQYF TGTGCCAGCAGTCGGACGGGAAGCTCCTACGAGCAGTACTTC
. TRBJ2-2 TRBV7-9 TRBD2 CASSLGTSGSRAGELFF TGTGCCAGCAGCTTAGGAACTAGCGGGAGCCGGGCCGGGGAGCTGTTTTTT
. TRBJ1-5 TRBV4-2 . CASSQDAGGYSNQPQHF TGTGCCAGCAGCCAAGATGCGGGGGGCTATAGCAATCAGCCCCAGCATTTT
. TRBJ1-1 TRBV28 TRBD1 CASSSGTAIAEAFF TGTGCCAGCAGTTCCGGGACAGCGATCGCTGAAGCTTTCTTT
. TRBJ1-1 TRBV5-1 . CASSLPTLNTEAFF TGCGCCAGCAGCTTACCCACATTGAACACTGAAGCTTTCTTT
. TRBJ1-3 TRBV29-1 . CSHRGSGNTIYF TGCAGCCACCGGGGCTCTGGAAACACCATATATTTT
. TRBJ2-1 TRBV7-2 . CASSLGGKTYNEQFF TGTGCCAGCAGCTTAGGAGGGAAAACCTACAATGAGCAGTTCTTC
. TRBJ1-2 TRBV5-4 . CASSLGKGSTNYGYTF TGTGCCAGCAGCTTGGGAAAGGGGTCGACTAACTATGGCTACACCTTC
. TRBJ2-2 TRBV30 TRBD2 CAWSVQLATGELFF TGTGCCTGGAGTGTACAACTAGCGACCGGGGAGCTGTTTTTT
once TRBJ2-7 TRBV11-2 . CASSDTGPPYEQYF TGTGCCAGCAGTGATACAGGACCTCCCTACGAGCAGTACTTC